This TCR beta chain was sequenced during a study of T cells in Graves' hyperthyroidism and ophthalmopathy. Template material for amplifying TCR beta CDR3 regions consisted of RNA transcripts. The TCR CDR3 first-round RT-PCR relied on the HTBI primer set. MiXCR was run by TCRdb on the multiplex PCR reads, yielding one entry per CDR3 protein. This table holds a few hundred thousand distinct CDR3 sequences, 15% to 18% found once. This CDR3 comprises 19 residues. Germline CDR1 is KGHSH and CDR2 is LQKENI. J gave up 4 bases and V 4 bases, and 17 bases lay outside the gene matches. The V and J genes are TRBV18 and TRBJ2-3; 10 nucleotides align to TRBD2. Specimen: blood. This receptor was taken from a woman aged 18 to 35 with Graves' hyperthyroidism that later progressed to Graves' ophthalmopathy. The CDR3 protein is CASSLPNYLAGASADTQYF. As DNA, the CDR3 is TGTGCCAGCTCACTCCCGAACTACCTAGCGGGAGCTTCAGCAGATACGCAGTATTTT. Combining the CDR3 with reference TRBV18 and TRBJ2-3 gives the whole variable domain NAGVMQNPRHLVRRRGQEARLRCSPMKGHSHVYWYRQLPEEGLKFMVYLQKENIIDESGMPKERFSAEFPKEGPSILRIQQVVRGDSAAYFCASSLPNYLAGASADTQYFGPGTRLTVL.